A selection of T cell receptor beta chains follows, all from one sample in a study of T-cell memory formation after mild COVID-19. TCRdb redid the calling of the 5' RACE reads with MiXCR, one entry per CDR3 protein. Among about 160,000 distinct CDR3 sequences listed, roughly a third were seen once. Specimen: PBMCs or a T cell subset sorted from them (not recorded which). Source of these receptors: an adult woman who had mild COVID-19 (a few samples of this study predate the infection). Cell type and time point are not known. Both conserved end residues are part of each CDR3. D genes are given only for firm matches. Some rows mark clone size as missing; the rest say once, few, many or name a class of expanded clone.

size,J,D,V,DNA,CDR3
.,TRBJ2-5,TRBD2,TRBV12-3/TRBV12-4,TGTGCCAGCACGACTAGCGGGGGAGGTGAGACCCAGTACTTC,CASTTSGGGETQYF
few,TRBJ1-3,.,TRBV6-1,TGTGCCAGCAGTCGACTGACTGGCTCTGGAAACACCATATATTTT,CASSRLTGSGNTIYF
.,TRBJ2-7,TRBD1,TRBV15,TGTGCCACCAGCATCGACAGGGCCACCTACGAGCAGTACTTC,CATSIDRATYEQYF
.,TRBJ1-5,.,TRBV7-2,TGTGCCAGCAGCTATGGACGGAATCAGCCCCAGCATTTT,CASSYGRNQPQHF
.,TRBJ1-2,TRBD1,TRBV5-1,TGCGCCAGCAGCTTGGGACAGGGGGCAGCTGGCTACACCTTC,CASSLGQGAAGYTF
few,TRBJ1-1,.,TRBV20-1,TGCAGTGCCCCCTGGGCGAACACTGAAGCTTTCTTT,CSAPWANTEAFF
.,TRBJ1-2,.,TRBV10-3,TGTGCCAGTAGTCCTGACAGCACCTCAAACTATGGCTACACCTTC,CASSPDSTSNYGYTF
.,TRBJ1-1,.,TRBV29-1,TGCAGCTCCAGGGAGAACACTGAAGCTTTCTTT,CSSRENTEAFF
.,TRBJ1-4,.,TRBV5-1,TGCGCCAGCAGCTTGGAATGGGGGACTTCTCATGAAAAACTGTTTTTT,CASSLEWGTSHEKLFF
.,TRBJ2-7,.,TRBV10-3,TGTGCCATCAGTAGTTCCGCCTACGAGCAGTACTTC,CAISSSAYEQYF
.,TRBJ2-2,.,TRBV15,TGTGCCACCAGCGTCCGGACAGCCGGGGAGCTGTTTTTT,CATSVRTAGELFF
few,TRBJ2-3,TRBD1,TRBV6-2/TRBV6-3,TGTGCCAGCAGTTACTCGCCGGGACAGGGAACAGATACGCAGTATTTT,CASSYSPGQGTDTQYF
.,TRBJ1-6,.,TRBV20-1,TGCAGTGCTAACGGGCAGTTAAGGGATAATTCACCCCTCCACTTT,CSANGQLRDNSPLHF
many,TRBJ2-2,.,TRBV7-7,TGTGCTAGCAGCCCCACTCTTTCGAACACCGGGGAGCTGTTTTTT,CASSPTLSNTGELFF
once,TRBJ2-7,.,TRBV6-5,TGTGCCAGCAGTTTGTCCGGACACTACGAGCAGTACTTC,CASSLSGHYEQYF
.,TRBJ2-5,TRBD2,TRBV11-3,TGTGCCAGCAGTCCTAGCGGGAGTACCGAGACCCAGTACTTC,CASSPSGSTETQYF
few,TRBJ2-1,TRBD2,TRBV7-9,TGTGCCAGCAGCTTAGGCGCGGGGGGAACCTACAATGAGCAGTTCTTC,CASSLGAGGTYNEQFF
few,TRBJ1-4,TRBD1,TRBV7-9,TGTGCCAGCAGCTATTCGACAGGGGTGTATGAAAAACTGTTTTTT,CASSYSTGVYEKLFF